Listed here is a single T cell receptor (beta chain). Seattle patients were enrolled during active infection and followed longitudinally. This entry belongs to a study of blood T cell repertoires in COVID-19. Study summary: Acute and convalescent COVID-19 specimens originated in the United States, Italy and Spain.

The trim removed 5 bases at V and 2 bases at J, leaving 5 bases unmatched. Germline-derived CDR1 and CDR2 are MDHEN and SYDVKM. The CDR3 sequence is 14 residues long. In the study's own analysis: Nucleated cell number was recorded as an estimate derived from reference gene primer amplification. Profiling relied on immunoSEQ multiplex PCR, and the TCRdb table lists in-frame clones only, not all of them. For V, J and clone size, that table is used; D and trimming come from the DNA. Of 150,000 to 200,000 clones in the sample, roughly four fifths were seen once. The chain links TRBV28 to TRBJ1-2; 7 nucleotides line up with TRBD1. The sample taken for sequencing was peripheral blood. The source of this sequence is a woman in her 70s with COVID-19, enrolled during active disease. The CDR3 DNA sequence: TGTGCCAGCAGTCCCCCGGGACAGAACTATGGCTACACCTTC. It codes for CASSPPGQNYGYTF.